These 13 T cell receptor beta chains were sequenced from one sample in a study of OX40 agonist ivuxolimab in advanced cancers. Produced via immunoSEQ multiplex PCR; TCRdb's table is partial and in-frame only. The sample has about 20,000 clones, around three quarters seen once. Sequencing was performed on CD4+ or CD8+ T cells sorted from blood, taken in a trial of the OX40 agonist ivuxolimab. These receptors originate from an adult with an advanced solid tumor such as melanoma, head and neck, liver or kidney cancer.

V gene TRBV19 combines with J gene TRBJ2-3; D is unresolved. The V and J ends lost 2 bases and 2 bases respectively, with 8 bases between them. The germline V gene has CDR1 LNHDA and CDR2 SQIVND (reference sequence). The CDR3 is 14 amino acids. CDR3 amino acids: CASSILSTTDTQYF. The CDR3 DNA sequence: TGTGCCAGTAGTATACTAAGTACCACAGATACGCAGTATTTT.

This sequence joins TRBV19 and TRBJ2-4, with D perhaps assigned TRBD1 or TRBD2 (6 bases each). Germline V gene sequence: CDR1 LNHDA, CDR2 SQIVND (reference sequence). Trimming pared 3 bases from V and 0 bases from J, leaving 27 bases between. This CDR3 has 21 amino acids. Here the CDR3 DNA reads TGTGCCAGTAGTATGTTTGCGTTCGGGATCGGGGGCGGACTAGCCAAAAACATTCAGTACTTC. This encodes CASSMFAFGIGGGLAKNIQYF.

The V gene is TRBV7-9, the J gene TRBJ1-2, with D uncertain. The CDR3 has 13 amino acids. V lost 3 bases, J lost 10 bases, and 15 bases lay in between. Germline CDR1 reads SEHNR; CDR2 reads FQNEAQ (reference sequence). For the CDR3, the DNA is TGTGCCAGCAGCTTGGTAGGTTACAGCTCCTACACCTTC. Its protein is CASSLVGYSSYTF.

V is TRBV7-3 and J is TRBJ2-1; D is unclear. CDR3 length: 13 amino acids. In germline, CDR1 is SGHTA, CDR2 FQGTGA. Trimming removed 0 bases from V and 8 bases from J, with 8 bases in between. The CDR3 spells CASSLTRLDEQFF. CDR3 in DNA: TGTGCCAGCAGCTTAACCCGTCTGGATGAGCAGTTCTTC.

Details on this clone: Germline is not matched at one junction end, which may reflect a read error. DNA for the CDR3: TGCAGCGAGAGGAGGATGGCGGGGCCCTCAGGGGGAAAAACTGTTTTT. It yields the protein CSERRMAGPSGGKTVF. V is TRBV29-1 and J is TRBJ1-4, with 7 bases that match TRBD1. Germline values: CDR1 SQVTM, CDR2 ANQGSEA. The CDR3 consists of 16 residues.

This clone turned up a few times. The CDR3 spells CASTPSGSNEQYF. The CDR3 nucleotides are TGTGCCAGCACGCCGAGCGGGAGCAACGAGCAGTACTTC. The gene calls are TRBV7-9 and TRBJ2-7; 8 nucleotides align to TRBD2. Losses at the gene ends were 7 bases for V and 5 bases for J; bases not matched to a gene: 7. The germline gives CDR1 SEHNR, CDR2 FQNEAQ (reference sequence). CDR3 length: 13 amino acids.

This clone was recorded only once. The genes are TRBV7-3 and TRBJ2-1; D possibly corresponds to TRBD2 (5 bases). The CDR3 totals 11 residues. Germline CDR1 SGHTA, CDR2 FQGTGA. The germline V and J ends were trimmed by 6 bases and 10 bases, with 10 bases remaining between them. CDR3 loop: CASSNGGEQFF. The DNA of the CDR3 is TGTGCCAGCAGTAATGGAGGAGAGCAGTTCTTC.

The chain has TRBV2 and TRBJ1-4; no clear D. V lost 0 bases to trimming and J lost 10 bases, with 3 bases between them. CDR1 and CDR2 from the germline V gene are SNHLY and FYNNEI. The CDR3 runs to 11 residues. The DNA for the CDR3 is TGTGCCAGCAGTGAAGCGGGAAAACTGTTTTTT. Its protein is CASSEAGKLFF.

This chain links TRBV11-2 with TRBJ1-6; no clear D. Trimming left V 8 bases short and J 9 bases short, with 14 bases between. CDR1 and CDR2 (germline): SGHAT, FQNNGV. The CDR3 totals 13 residues. CDR3 coding DNA: TGTGCCAGCTGTCGGACCCCCGGTTCACCCCTCCACTTT. It translates to CASCRTPGSPLHF.

This chain uses TRBV4-3 with TRBJ1-1; maybe TRBD1 (5 bases). Trimming took 0 bases from V and 4 from J, leaving 24 bases between them. Germline CDR1 and CDR2: LGHNA and YSLEER. CDR3 length: 19 residues. DNA of the CDR3: TGCGCCAGCAGCCAAGAGGAATCCTTACGGTGGGGCTGGGTCACTGAAGCTTTCTTT. Amino acids: CASSQEESLRWGWVTEAFF.

In this sample, this clone is medium-sized. V and J are TRBV5-8 and TRBJ1-2; no definite D call. Germline V lookup: CDR1 SGHTS, CDR2 YDEGEE. The CDR3 has 12 residues. The V end lost 2 bases, the J end lost 4 bases, and 6 bases lay between the germline ends. The DNA for the CDR3 is TGTGCCAGCAGCTTTCTGAGCTATGGCTACACCTTC. It codes for CASSFLSYGYTF.

The rearrangement joins TRBV6-5 to TRBJ1-5; D remains unclear. This CDR3 has 15 amino acids. V was shortened by 2 bases and J by 0 bases, with 8 bases between the two germline ends. From germline, CDR1 is MNHEY and CDR2 SVGAGI. The CDR3 loop reads CASSYGLPSNQPQHF. The CDR3 DNA is TGTGCCAGCAGTTACGGGCTACCTAGCAATCAGCCCCAGCATTTT.

The J gene is TRBJ2-2, the V gene TRBV28, with 8 bases lining up with TRBD2. Per the germline V gene, CDR1 is MDHEN and CDR2 is SYDVKM. The CDR3 is 16 residues long. With V trimmed by 7 bases and J by 2 bases, 9 bases remained unmatched. CDR3 in amino acids: CASILSGSLNTGELFF. CDR3 coding DNA: TGTGCCAGCATTTTGAGCGGGAGTCTTAACACCGGGGAGCTGTTTTTT.